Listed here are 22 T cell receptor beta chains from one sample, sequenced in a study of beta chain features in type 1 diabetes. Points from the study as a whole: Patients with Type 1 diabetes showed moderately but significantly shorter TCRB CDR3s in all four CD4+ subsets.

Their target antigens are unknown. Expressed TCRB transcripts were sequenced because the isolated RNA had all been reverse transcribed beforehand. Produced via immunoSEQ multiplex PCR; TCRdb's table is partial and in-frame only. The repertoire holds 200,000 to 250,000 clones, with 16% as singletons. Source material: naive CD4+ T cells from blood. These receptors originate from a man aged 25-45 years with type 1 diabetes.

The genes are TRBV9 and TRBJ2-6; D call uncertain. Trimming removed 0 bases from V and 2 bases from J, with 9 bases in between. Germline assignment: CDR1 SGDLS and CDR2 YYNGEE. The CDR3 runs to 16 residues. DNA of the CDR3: TGTGCCAGCAGCGTAGAAGCGAGGACTGGGGCCAACGTCCTGACTTTC. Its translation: CASSVEARTGANVLTF.

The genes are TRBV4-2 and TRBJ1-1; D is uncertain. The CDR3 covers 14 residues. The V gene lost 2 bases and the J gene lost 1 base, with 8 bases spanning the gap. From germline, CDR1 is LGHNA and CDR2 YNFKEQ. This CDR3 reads CASSQPGRNTEAFF. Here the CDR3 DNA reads TGTGCCAGCAGCCAACCCGGGAGGAACACTGAAGCTTTCTTT.

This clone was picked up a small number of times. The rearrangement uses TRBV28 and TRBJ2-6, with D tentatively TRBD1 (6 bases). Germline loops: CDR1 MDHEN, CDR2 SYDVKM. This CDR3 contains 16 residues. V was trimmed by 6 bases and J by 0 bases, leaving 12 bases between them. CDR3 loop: CASSRDTVSGANVLTF. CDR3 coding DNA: TGTGCCAGCAGCCGGGACACTGTCTCTGGGGCCAACGTCCTGACTTTC.

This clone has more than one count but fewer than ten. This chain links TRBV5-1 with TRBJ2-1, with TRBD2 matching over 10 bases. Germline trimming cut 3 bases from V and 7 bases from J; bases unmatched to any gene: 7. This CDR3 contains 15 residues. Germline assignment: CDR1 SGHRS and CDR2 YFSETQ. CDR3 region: CASSSNSGRLNEQFF. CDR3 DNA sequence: TGCGCCAGCAGCTCGAATAGCGGGAGGTTGAATGAGCAGTTCTTC.

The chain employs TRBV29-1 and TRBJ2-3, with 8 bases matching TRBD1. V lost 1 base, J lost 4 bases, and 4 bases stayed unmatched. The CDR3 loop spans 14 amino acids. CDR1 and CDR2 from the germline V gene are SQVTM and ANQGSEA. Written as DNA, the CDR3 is TGCAGCGTTGAAGGCAGGGGGCAAGCAGATACGCAGTATTTT. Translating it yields CSVEGRGQADTQYF.

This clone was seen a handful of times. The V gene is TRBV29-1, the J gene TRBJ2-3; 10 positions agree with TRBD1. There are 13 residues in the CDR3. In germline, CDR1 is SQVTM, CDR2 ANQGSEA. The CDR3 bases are TGCAGTGCTCCGGGACAGGGGACAGATACGCAGTATTTT. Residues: CSAPGQGTDTQYF.

CDR3 nucleotide sequence: TGTGCCAGCAGCCAAGATCGGTGGAATGAGCAGTTCTTC. Its translation is CASSQDRWNEQFF. This rearrangement joins TRBV14 to TRBJ2-1; unclear D gene. V lost 0 bases, J lost 7 bases, and 7 bases lay in between. The CDR3 consists of 13 residues. In germline, CDR1 is SGHDN, CDR2 FVKESK.

CDR3 amino acids: CSALESSEQFF. CDR3 DNA: TGCAGTGCTCTAGAGAGCAGTGAGCAGTTCTTC. This sequence joins TRBV20-1 and TRBJ2-1; D not resolved. The CDR3 loop spans 11 amino acids. Germline assignment: CDR1 DFQATT and CDR2 SNEGSKA (reference sequence). V lost 5 bases and J lost 9, with 11 bases in between.

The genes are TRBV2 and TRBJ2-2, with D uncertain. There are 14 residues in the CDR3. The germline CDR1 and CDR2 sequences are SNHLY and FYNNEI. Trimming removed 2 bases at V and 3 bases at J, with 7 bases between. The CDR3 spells CASSEMGDTGELFF. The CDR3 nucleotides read TGTGCCAGCAGTGAAATGGGTGACACCGGGGAGCTGTTTTTT.

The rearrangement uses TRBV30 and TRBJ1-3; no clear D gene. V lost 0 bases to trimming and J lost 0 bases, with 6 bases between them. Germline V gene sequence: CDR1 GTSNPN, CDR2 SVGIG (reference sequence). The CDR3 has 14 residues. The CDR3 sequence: CAWSVLYSGNTIYF. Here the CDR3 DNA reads TGTGCCTGGAGTGTGCTATACTCTGGAAACACCATATATTTT.

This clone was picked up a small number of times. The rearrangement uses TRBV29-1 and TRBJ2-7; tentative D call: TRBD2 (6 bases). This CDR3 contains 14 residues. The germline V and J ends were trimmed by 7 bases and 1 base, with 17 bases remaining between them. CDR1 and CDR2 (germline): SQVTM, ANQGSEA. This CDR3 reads CSALDSGGSYEQYF. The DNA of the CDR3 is TGCAGCGCCCTGGATAGCGGTGGTTCCTACGAGCAGTACTTC.

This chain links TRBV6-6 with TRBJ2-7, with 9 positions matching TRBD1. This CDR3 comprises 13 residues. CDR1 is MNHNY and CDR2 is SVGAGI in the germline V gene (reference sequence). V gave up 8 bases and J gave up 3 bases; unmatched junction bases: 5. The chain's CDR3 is CASSTGGNYEQYF. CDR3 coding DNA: TGTGCCAGCTCGACAGGGGGGAACTACGAGCAGTACTTC.

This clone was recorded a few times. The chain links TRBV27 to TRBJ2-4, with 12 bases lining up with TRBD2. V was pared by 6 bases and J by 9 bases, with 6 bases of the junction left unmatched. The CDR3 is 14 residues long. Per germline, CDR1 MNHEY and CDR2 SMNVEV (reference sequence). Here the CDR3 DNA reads TGTGCCAGCAGACGACTAGCGGGAGAGGGCATTCAGTACTTC. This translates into CASRRLAGEGIQYF.

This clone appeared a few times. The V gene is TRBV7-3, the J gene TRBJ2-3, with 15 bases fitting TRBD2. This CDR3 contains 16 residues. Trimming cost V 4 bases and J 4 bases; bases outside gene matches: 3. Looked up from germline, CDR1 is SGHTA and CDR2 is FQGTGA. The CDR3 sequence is CASSWGLAGGADTQYF. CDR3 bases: TGTGCCAGCAGCTGGGGACTAGCGGGAGGTGCAGATACGCAGTATTTT.

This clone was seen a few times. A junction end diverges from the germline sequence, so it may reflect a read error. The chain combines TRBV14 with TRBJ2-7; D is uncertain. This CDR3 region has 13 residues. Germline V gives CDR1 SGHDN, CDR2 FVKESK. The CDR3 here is CASNQGRSYEQYF. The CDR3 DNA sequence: TGTGCCAGCAACCAAGGGCGCTCCTACGAGCAGTACTTC. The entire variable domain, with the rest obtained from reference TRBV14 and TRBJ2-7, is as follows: EAGVTQFPSHSVIEKGQTVTLRCDPISGHDNLYWYRRVMGKEIKFLLHFVKESKQDESGMPNNRFLAERTGGTYSTLKVQPAELEDSGVYFCASNQGRSYEQYFGPGTRLTVT.

This CDR3 reads CASSSNGIRQETQYF. DNA of the CDR3: TGCGCCAGCAGCTCCAACGGTATACGGCAAGAGACCCAGTACTTC. This chain joins TRBV5-1 and TRBJ2-5; no clear D. This CDR3 is built from 15 residues. Germline CDR1 reads SGHRS; CDR2 reads YFSETQ. Deletions cut 3 bases from V and 2 bases from J, with 14 bases between.

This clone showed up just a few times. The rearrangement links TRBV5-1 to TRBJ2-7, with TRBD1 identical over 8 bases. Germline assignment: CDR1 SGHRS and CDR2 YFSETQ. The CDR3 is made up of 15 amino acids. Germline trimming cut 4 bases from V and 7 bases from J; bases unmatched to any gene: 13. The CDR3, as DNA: TGCGCCAGCAGCCTACTACTAGGACAGGGCGGGGAGCAGTACTTC. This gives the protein CASSLLLGQGGEQYF.

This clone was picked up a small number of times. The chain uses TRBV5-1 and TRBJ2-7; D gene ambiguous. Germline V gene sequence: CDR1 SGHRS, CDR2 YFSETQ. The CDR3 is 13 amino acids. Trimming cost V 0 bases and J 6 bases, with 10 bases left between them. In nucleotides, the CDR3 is TGCGCCAGCAGCTTGGCCGGAGTTGTCGAGCAGTACTTC. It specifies CASSLAGVVEQYF.

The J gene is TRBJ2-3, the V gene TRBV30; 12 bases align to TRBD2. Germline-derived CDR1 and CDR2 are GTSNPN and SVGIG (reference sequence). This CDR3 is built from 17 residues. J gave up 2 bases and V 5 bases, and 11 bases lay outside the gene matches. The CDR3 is CAWALGTSGLFTDTQYF. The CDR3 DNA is TGTGCCTGGGCGCTCGGGACTAGCGGGCTGTTCACAGATACGCAGTATTTT.

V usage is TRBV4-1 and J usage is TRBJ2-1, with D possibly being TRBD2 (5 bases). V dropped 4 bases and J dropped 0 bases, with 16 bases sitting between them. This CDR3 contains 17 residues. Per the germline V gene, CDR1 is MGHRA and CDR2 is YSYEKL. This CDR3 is CASSRGLAISSYNEQFF. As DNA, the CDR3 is TGCGCCAGCAGCCGAGGATTAGCGATTTCCTCCTACAATGAGCAGTTCTTC.

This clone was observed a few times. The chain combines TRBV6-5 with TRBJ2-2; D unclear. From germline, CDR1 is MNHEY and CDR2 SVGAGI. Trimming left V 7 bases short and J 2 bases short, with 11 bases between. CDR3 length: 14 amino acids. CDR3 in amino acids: CASNGQLNTGELFF. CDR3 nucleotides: TGTGCCAGCAATGGGCAGCTTAACACCGGGGAGCTGTTTTTT.

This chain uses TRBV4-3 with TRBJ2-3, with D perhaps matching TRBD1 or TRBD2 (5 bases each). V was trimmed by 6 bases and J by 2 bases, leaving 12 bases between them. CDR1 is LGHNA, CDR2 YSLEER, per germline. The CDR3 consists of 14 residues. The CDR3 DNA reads TGCGCCAGCAGTCCAGGGACCTACACAGATACGCAGTATTTT. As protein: CASSPGTYTDTQYF.